Shown below are 9 T cell receptor beta chains from a single sample sequenced in a study of CD8 T cells in ankylosing spondylitis. Study conclusions and caveats: Ankylosing spondylitis blood appeared to be characterized by a TCR beta motif of several highly homologous variants.

Antigens for these TCRs are unknown. TCRdb fed the 5' RACE reads into MiXCR, producing one record per CDR3 protein. Of around 91,000 distinct CDR3 sequences detected, roughly 8.8% appear once; the ten largest clones hold 30%. The specimen was blood, either unsorted or a sorted T cell fraction (not recorded which). Receptor source: a male donor with ankylosing spondylitis.

This clonotype was found many times. The V and J genes are TRBV7-6 and TRBJ2-5; D is ambiguous. Germline loops: CDR1 SGHVS, CDR2 FNYEAQ. The CDR3 covers 13 residues. V shed 7 bases and J shed 5 bases, with 14 bases lying between them. As DNA, the CDR3 is TGTGCCAGCAACCCCAAGGGTTGGGAGACCCAGTACTTC. It encodes CASNPKGWETQYF.

Written as DNA, the CDR3 is TGTGCCAGCAGCCCGTGGCGGGAGGGCGGTGAGCAGTTCTTC. This sequence encodes CASSPWREGGEQFF. V and J are TRBV13 and TRBJ2-1; 9 positions agree with TRBD2. The CDR3 is 14 residues long. Germline V gene lookup returns CDR1 PRHDT and CDR2 FYEKMQ (reference sequence). J was trimmed by 9 bases and V by 5 bases; bases with no gene match: 8. Combining the CDR3 with reference TRBV13 and TRBJ2-1 gives the whole variable domain AAGVIQSPRHLIKEKRETATLKCYPIPRHDTVYWYQQGPGQDPQFLISFYEKMQSDKGSIPDRFSAQQFSDYHSELNMSSLELGDSALYFCASSPWREGGEQFFGPGTRLTVL.

This clonotype was counted only a few times. The genes are TRBV5-1 and TRBJ2-1; 7 bases map to TRBD2. Germline values: CDR1 SGHRS, CDR2 YFSETQ. The CDR3 spans 16 residues. Trimming cost V 3 bases and J 3 bases; bases outside gene matches: 9. CDR3 protein: CASSSAGTIDYNEQFF. CDR3 bases: TGCGCCAGCAGCTCTGCGGGGACTATCGACTACAATGAGCAGTTCTTC.

The rearrangement links TRBV5-1 to TRBJ1-2, with a tentative D call TRBD1 (5 bases). Trimming shortened V by 1 base and J by 5 bases, and 12 bases separated the two germline ends. Germline V lookup: CDR1 SGHRS, CDR2 YFSETQ. The length of the CDR3 is 14 residues. The CDR3 region is CASSLNRDVYGYTF. The CDR3 DNA follows: TGCGCCAGCAGCTTGAACCGGGACGTTTATGGCTACACCTTC.

The rearrangement joins TRBV20-1 to TRBJ2-7, with D possibly called TRBD1 or TRBD2 (5 bases each). V gave up 6 bases and J gave up 2 bases, with 26 bases separating them. The CDR3 is made up of 17 amino acids. From germline, CDR1 is DFQATT and CDR2 SNEGSKA (reference sequence). DNA of the CDR3: TGCAGTGCCCCCCACCGGGGCAGCGGAGACCTTCCCTACGAGCAGTACTTC. Translation gives CSAPHRGSGDLPYEQYF.

Only a few counts were recorded for this clonotype. This rearrangement joins TRBV12-3 or TRBV12-4 to TRBJ2-1, with 15 bases lining up with TRBD2. The CDR3 covers 15 residues. V lost 7 bases to trimming and J lost 8 bases; unmatched junction nucleotides: 6. DNA of the CDR3: TGTGCCAGCACCCGGACTAGCGGGAGGGCCGATGAGCAGTTCTTC. It yields the protein CASTRTSGRADEQFF.

This chain joins TRBV20-1 and TRBJ2-1, with D maybe TRBD2 (6 bases). V lost 3 bases to trimming and J lost 10 bases, with 13 bases between them. Looked up from germline, CDR1 is DFQATT and CDR2 is SNEGSKA (reference sequence). There are 12 residues in the CDR3. The CDR3: CSASRPAGEQFF. For the CDR3, the DNA is TGCAGTGCTAGTAGACCCGCGGGGGAGCAGTTCTTC.

This clonotype was counted a single time. Mismatch with germline at one junction end may stem from a read error. V is TRBV5-4 and J is TRBJ2-5, with D perhaps matching TRBD2 (7 bases). Germline-derived CDR1 and CDR2 are SGHNT and YYREEE (reference sequence). The CDR3 totals 11 residues. The CDR3 nucleotides are TGTGCCAGCAGCGCCGGGGGGACAAAAGAATTC. This translates into CASSAGGTKEF.

V gene TRBV12-3 or TRBV12-4 combines with J gene TRBJ1-4, with a tentative D call TRBD1 (5 bases). The CDR3 is 14 residues long. V dropped 0 bases and J dropped 6 bases, with 8 bases sitting between them. CDR3 in amino acids: CASSLAGPHEKLFF. The CDR3 DNA is TGTGCCAGCAGTTTAGCGGGACCCCATGAAAAACTGTTTTTT.